The rows below give T cell receptor beta chains drawn from one sample of a study of blood T cell repertoires in COVID-19. Only in-frame clones appear in the TCRdb table, and some are missing; sequencing was by immunoSEQ multiplex PCR. The profile covers about 250,000 clones, with around four fifths appearing a single time and 5% to 8% taken by the ten largest. The sequenced material came from peripheral blood. Receptors originate from a woman in her fifties or sixties with active or convalescent COVID-19. CDR3s include the opening cysteine and the closing phenylalanine or tryptophan. Each record gives: CDR3 DNA, CDR3 protein, V gene, D gene, J gene, clone size. The D gene is left open where the match is weak. Size is stated for part of the rows, as once, few or many counts, or as a class when the clone is expanded.

CDR3nt: TGTGCCAGCAGTTACTCGTTAGGACTAGCGTTTTCCTACAATGAGCAGTTCTTC
CDR3aa: CASSYSLGLAFSYNEQFF
v_gene: TRBV6-2/TRBV6-3
d_gene: TRBD2
j_gene: TRBJ2-1
abundance: -

CDR3nt: TGTGCCAGCAGCCAGCGGGGATGGGAGATGAACACTGAAGCTTTCTTT
CDR3aa: CASSQRGWEMNTEAFF
v_gene: TRBV11-2
d_gene: -
j_gene: TRBJ1-1
abundance: -

CDR3nt: TGTGCCAGCAGCCCAGGACAGGGGATGTGGGAGACCCAGTACTTC
CDR3aa: CASSPGQGMWETQYF
v_gene: TRBV5-4
d_gene: TRBD1
j_gene: TRBJ2-5
abundance: once

CDR3nt: TGTGCCAGCAGCCAAGGTGGCGGGGAGCATGAGCAGTTCTTC
CDR3aa: CASSQGGGEHEQFF
v_gene: TRBV4-2
d_gene: -
j_gene: TRBJ2-1
abundance: -

CDR3nt: TGTGCCAGCAGTTTAGGCTTAGGGAAGGGGGAGACCCAGTACTTC
CDR3aa: CASSLGLGKGETQYF
v_gene: TRBV27
d_gene: -
j_gene: TRBJ2-5
abundance: -

CDR3nt: TGTGCCAGCAGGCGGACAGGCCACTATGGCTACACCTTC
CDR3aa: CASRRTGHYGYTF
v_gene: TRBV6-5
d_gene: TRBD1
j_gene: TRBJ1-2
abundance: -

CDR3nt: TGTGCCAGCAGTGAATTCCGACTCCAAGAGACCCAGTACTTC
CDR3aa: CASSEFRLQETQYF
v_gene: TRBV25-1
d_gene: -
j_gene: TRBJ2-5
abundance: -

CDR3nt: TGTGCCAGCTCACGAAGACAGGGTGTGAGCACCGGGGAGCTGTTTTTT
CDR3aa: CASSRRQGVSTGELFF
v_gene: TRBV18
d_gene: TRBD1
j_gene: TRBJ2-2
abundance: -

CDR3nt: TGTGCCAGCAGCTCCGAATCCCAGGGTTTGCGCACAGATACGCAGTATTTT
CDR3aa: CASSSESQGLRTDTQYF
v_gene: TRBV5-6
d_gene: -
j_gene: TRBJ2-3
abundance: -

CDR3nt: TGTGCCAGCAGTTATCAGGGCGGTCCTGGGGTAGATACGCAGTATTTT
CDR3aa: CASSYQGGPGVDTQYF
v_gene: TRBV6-2/TRBV6-3
d_gene: -
j_gene: TRBJ2-3
abundance: few

CDR3nt: TGTGCCAGCAGTTACTCGGAAGGGGGCGCGGGAACTGAAGCTTTCTTT
CDR3aa: CASSYSEGGAGTEAFF
v_gene: TRBV6-6
d_gene: TRBD1
j_gene: TRBJ1-1
abundance: -

CDR3nt: TGTGCCAGCAGTGAGACGGGGGAGAGGTCCACGAACACTGAAGCTTTCTTT
CDR3aa: CASSETGERSTNTEAFF
v_gene: TRBV2
d_gene: -
j_gene: TRBJ1-1
abundance: -

CDR3nt: TGTGCCAGCAGCCCACAGGGGTCGTACGAGCAGTACTTC
CDR3aa: CASSPQGSYEQYF
v_gene: TRBV5-4
d_gene: TRBD1
j_gene: TRBJ2-7
abundance: -

CDR3nt: TGCGCCAGCAGCGCCTCCGGGACTAGCGGGGGGGCCGAGGAGACCCAGTACTTC
CDR3aa: CASSASGTSGGAEETQYF
v_gene: TRBV5-1
d_gene: TRBD2
j_gene: TRBJ2-5
abundance: -

CDR3nt: TGCGCCAGCAGTGACTGGGAGATCTATGGCTACACCTTC
CDR3aa: CASSDWEIYGYTF
v_gene: TRBV10-2
d_gene: -
j_gene: TRBJ1-2
abundance: -

CDR3nt: TGTGCCAGCAGCTTTGAGACAGGGCTCTACGAGCAGTACTTC
CDR3aa: CASSFETGLYEQYF
v_gene: TRBV7-8
d_gene: TRBD1
j_gene: TRBJ2-7
abundance: -

CDR3nt: TGTGCCAGCAGCGGTATTCGATACACCATATATTTT
CDR3aa: CASSGIRYTIYF
v_gene: TRBV28
d_gene: -
j_gene: TRBJ1-3
abundance: -

CDR3nt: TGCGCCAGCAGCCCCAGGACTAGCGGGATGAGCACAGATACGCAGTATTTT
CDR3aa: CASSPRTSGMSTDTQYF
v_gene: TRBV5-1
d_gene: TRBD2
j_gene: TRBJ2-3
abundance: -

CDR3nt: TGTGCCAGCAGCTTTACTAGCGGGGGTTTTACCCATGAGCAGTTCTTC
CDR3aa: CASSFTSGGFTHEQFF
v_gene: TRBV5-5
d_gene: TRBD2
j_gene: TRBJ2-1
abundance: few

CDR3nt: TGTGCCAGCAGCTTAGTCACGGGGGGTGATACGCAGTATTTT
CDR3aa: CASSLVTGGDTQYF
v_gene: TRBV7-8
d_gene: TRBD2
j_gene: TRBJ2-3
abundance: -

CDR3nt: TGTGCCAGCAGTTACTCGACCCGGGTAATTGACTACACCTTC
CDR3aa: CASSYSTRVIDYTF
v_gene: TRBV6-6
d_gene: -
j_gene: TRBJ1-2
abundance: -

CDR3nt: TGTGCCAGCTCACCCGGGACAGGGAATATAGATACGCAGTATTTT
CDR3aa: CASSPGTGNIDTQYF
v_gene: TRBV18
d_gene: TRBD1
j_gene: TRBJ2-3
abundance: -

CDR3nt: TGTGCCAGCAGTCTCAACCAGGGATTCTCTGGAAACACCATATATTTT
CDR3aa: CASSLNQGFSGNTIYF
v_gene: TRBV6-6
d_gene: -
j_gene: TRBJ1-3
abundance: -

CDR3nt: TGTGCCAGTAGTCCTACAGTCTCTGGGGCCAACGTCCTGACTTTC
CDR3aa: CASSPTVSGANVLTF
v_gene: TRBV19
d_gene: -
j_gene: TRBJ2-6
abundance: -

CDR3nt: TGCAGCGTGGTCGGGACAAGTGAAGCTTTCTTT
CDR3aa: CSVVGTSEAFF
v_gene: TRBV29-1
d_gene: -
j_gene: TRBJ1-1
abundance: -

CDR3nt: TGTGCCACCAGTGGGGCAGATTCCACAGATACGCAGTATTTT
CDR3aa: CATSGADSTDTQYF
v_gene: TRBV24-1
d_gene: -
j_gene: TRBJ2-3
abundance: -

CDR3nt: TGCGCCAGCACCAAGGGACTAGCGGGAGCTGAGCAGTTCTTC
CDR3aa: CASTKGLAGAEQFF
v_gene: TRBV10-2
d_gene: TRBD2
j_gene: TRBJ2-1
abundance: few

CDR3nt: TGTGCCAGCAGCTTAGAAACAATGAACACTGAAGCTTTCTTT
CDR3aa: CASSLETMNTEAFF
v_gene: TRBV7-2
d_gene: -
j_gene: TRBJ1-1
abundance: -

CDR3nt: TGCGCCAGCAGTGAACAGGTTTGGGGCACTGAAGCTTTCTTT
CDR3aa: CASSEQVWGTEAFF
v_gene: TRBV10-2
d_gene: -
j_gene: TRBJ1-1
abundance: -

CDR3nt: TGTGCCAGCAGCTGGGGACTATCGCGCGAGACCCAGTACTTC
CDR3aa: CASSWGLSRETQYF
v_gene: TRBV6-5
d_gene: TRBD2
j_gene: TRBJ2-5
abundance: -

CDR3nt: TGTGCCAGCAGCTTCTCACCCCAGGGCAATGAGCAGTTCTTC
CDR3aa: CASSFSPQGNEQFF
v_gene: TRBV13
d_gene: -
j_gene: TRBJ2-1
abundance: -

CDR3nt: TGTGCCATCAGTGAGAAAAGATCAGATGAGCAGTTCTTC
CDR3aa: CAISEKRSDEQFF
v_gene: TRBV10-3
d_gene: -
j_gene: TRBJ2-1
abundance: -

CDR3nt: TGTGCCAGTATCAGGCCAGGGATGGGAGGTAGCACTGAAGCTTTCTTT
CDR3aa: CASIRPGMGGSTEAFF
v_gene: TRBV19
d_gene: -
j_gene: TRBJ1-1
abundance: -

CDR3nt: TGTGCCAGCAGTTACGGGGGCCTGGCGACAGCTGAAGCTTTCTTT
CDR3aa: CASSYGGLATAEAFF
v_gene: TRBV6-5
d_gene: -
j_gene: TRBJ1-1
abundance: -

CDR3nt: TGTGCCAGCAGCCCGGACACCGGAGAAAAACTGTTTTTT
CDR3aa: CASSPDTGEKLFF
v_gene: TRBV6-1
d_gene: -
j_gene: TRBJ1-4
abundance: -

CDR3nt: TGTGCCAGCAAACGGACAGGGGGCGTTACCGGGGAGCTGTTTTTT
CDR3aa: CASKRTGGVTGELFF
v_gene: TRBV2
d_gene: TRBD1
j_gene: TRBJ2-2
abundance: few

CDR3nt: TGTGCCAGCAGCTTGGAGGACAGGGTTACTGAAGCTTTCTTT
CDR3aa: CASSLEDRVTEAFF
v_gene: TRBV5-4
d_gene: TRBD1
j_gene: TRBJ1-1
abundance: -

CDR3nt: TGTGCCAGCAGTGAAGACAGGGTCGGCTACACCTTC
CDR3aa: CASSEDRVGYTF
v_gene: TRBV6-4
d_gene: TRBD1
j_gene: TRBJ1-2
abundance: once

CDR3nt: TGTGCCAGCACCACTCCCGGGGGGCTGGGAAACACCATATATTTT
CDR3aa: CASTTPGGLGNTIYF
v_gene: TRBV28
d_gene: -
j_gene: TRBJ1-3
abundance: -

CDR3nt: TGTGCCAGCTCACGATGGGACAGGGCCGAGGGAACTGAAGCTTTCTTT
CDR3aa: CASSRWDRAEGTEAFF
v_gene: TRBV18
d_gene: TRBD1
j_gene: TRBJ1-1
abundance: -

CDR3nt: TGTGCCAGCAGTGGCACCGGGACAACCGGGGAGCTGTTTTTT
CDR3aa: CASSGTGTTGELFF
v_gene: TRBV6-4
d_gene: -
j_gene: TRBJ2-2
abundance: few

CDR3nt: TGCGCCAGCAGCCTCGAAGAGACCCAGTACTTC
CDR3aa: CASSLEETQYF
v_gene: TRBV5-1
d_gene: -
j_gene: TRBJ2-5
abundance: -

CDR3nt: TGTGCCAGCTCAGCAACCGTCGGGGGTAGCAATCAGCCCCAGCATTTT
CDR3aa: CASSATVGGSNQPQHF
v_gene: TRBV18
d_gene: -
j_gene: TRBJ1-5
abundance: -

CDR3nt: TGTGCCAGCAGTAAGGGGGGGCACACCGGGGAGCTGTTTTTT
CDR3aa: CASSKGGHTGELFF
v_gene: TRBV27
d_gene: -
j_gene: TRBJ2-2
abundance: -

CDR3nt: TGTGCCAGCAGCTTAGCGTCCGCAGCTAACTATGGCTACACCTTC
CDR3aa: CASSLASAANYGYTF
v_gene: TRBV7-9
d_gene: -
j_gene: TRBJ1-2
abundance: -

CDR3nt: TGTGCCAGCAGTTATGAGGGCCATAATTCACCCCTCCACTTT
CDR3aa: CASSYEGHNSPLHF
v_gene: TRBV6-5
d_gene: -
j_gene: TRBJ1-6
abundance: -

CDR3nt: TGTGCCAGCTCACCCCTAGTACCGGGACAGGGGAACACTGAAGCTTTCTTT
CDR3aa: CASSPLVPGQGNTEAFF
v_gene: TRBV18
d_gene: TRBD1
j_gene: TRBJ1-1
abundance: -

CDR3nt: TGCAGCGTTGAAGATAATCGGCTAGCGGGAGAGGCAGATACGCAGTATTTT
CDR3aa: CSVEDNRLAGEADTQYF
v_gene: TRBV29-1
d_gene: TRBD2
j_gene: TRBJ2-3
abundance: -